The present entry profiles one TCR beta chain with its context. These data come from a study of blood T cell repertoires in COVID-19. Study in general: Both acute and convalescent COVID-19 samples were obtained from the United States, Italy and Spain. T cells, B-cell-depleted T cells, or PBMCs supplied cDNA or gDNA.

Study processing details: Amplification with reference gene primers provided the estimates of nucleated cell counts. TCRdb's copy holds only in-frame clones and misses some; the assay was immunoSEQ multiplex PCR. For V, J and clone size, that table is used; D and trimming come from the DNA. Among about 310,000 clones listed, roughly 84% were seen once. The CDR3 runs to 13 residues. V shed 2 bases and J shed 9 bases, with 11 bases lying between them. This TCR came from a man in his fifties with active or convalescent COVID-19. The specimen was peripheral blood. The rearrangement uses TRBV12-3 or TRBV12-4 and TRBJ2-1; D perhaps matches TRBD2 (5 bases). The DNA of the CDR3 is TGTGCCAGCAGTTTACGGGGTCCTGTTGAGCAGTTCTTC. This translates into CASSLRGPVEQFF.